The rows below give T cell receptor beta chains drawn from one sample of a study of OX40 agonist ivuxolimab in advanced cancers. The repertoire was sequenced with immunoSEQ multiplex PCR; TCRdb's copy has only in-frame clones and lacks some. Here the sample spans 40,000 to 45,000 clones, around 80% being singletons. Sequenced here: CD4+ or CD8+ T cells sorted from blood, sampled in a trial of the OX40 agonist ivuxolimab. These receptors were taken from an adult with an advanced solid tumor such as melanoma, head and neck, liver or kidney cancer. The conserved cysteine and the conserved F or W are not part of the CDR3 here. The order of the fields is J gene, V gene, CDR3 protein.

J: TRBJ2-1
V: TRBV6-9
CDR3: ASSPTGELQGQF

J: TRBJ2-7
V: TRBV6-6
CDR3: ASSGGLAGAYEQY

J: TRBJ2-7
V: TRBV7-3
CDR3: ASSARQALQY

J: NA
V: TRBV10-3
CDR3: AISESTYEQY

J: TRBJ2-7
V: TRBV18
CDR3: ASSEIQGSVSYEQY

J: TRBJ1-5
V: TRBV6-5
CDR3: ASRGSLSNQPQH

J: NA
V: TRBV30
CDR3: AWSVRGGGSYEQY

J: TRBJ2-7
V: TRBV29-1
CDR3: SAGGKSYEQY

J: TRBJ2-7
V: TRBV27
CDR3: ASSLAAGQDYEQY

J: TRBJ2-7
V: TRBV5-1
CDR3: ASSLTSDSYEQY

J: TRBJ1-1
V: TRBV10-1
CDR3: ASSKGGRTEAF

J: TRBJ2-7
V: TRBV5-1
CDR3: ASSLTGGPHEQY

J: TRBJ2-4
V: TRBV14
CDR3: ASSFKGQENIQY

J: TRBJ2-2
V: TRBV7-2
CDR3: ASSFAAGELF

J: TRBJ2-3
V: TRBV7-3
CDR3: ASSSGTSTDTQY